The 32 T cell receptor beta chains below all came from one sample that was sequenced in a study of cytomegalovirus exposure and HLA in healthy donors. PCR employed 60 Vbeta and 13 Jbeta primers. Sequenced by immunoSEQ multiplex PCR; TCRdb stores in-frame clones only, minus some. The profile shows about 200,000 clones, 75% to 80% of them singletons. Sequencing was carried out using PBMCs. Receptor source: a male donor in good health and CMV-seronegative.

In nucleotides, the CDR3 is TGTGCCAGCTCACAATTAGGGGTTGACGATGGCTACACCTTC. This codes for CASSQLGVDDGYTF. The V call is TRBV18, the J call TRBJ1-2, with D possibly matching TRBD1 (5 bases). Germline-derived CDR1 and CDR2 are KGHSH and LQKENI. The ends were cut back, 4 bases at V and 6 bases at J, with 15 bases in the middle. This CDR3 region has 14 residues. Full variable domain (outside the CDR3, taken from reference TRBV18 and TRBJ1-2): NAGVMQNPRHLVRRRGQEARLRCSPMKGHSHVYWYRQLPEEGLKFMVYLQKENIIDESGMPKERFSAEFPKEGPSILRIQQVVRGDSAAYFCASSQLGVDDGYTFGSGTRLTVV.

The chain uses TRBV5-6 and TRBJ2-5, with D possibly matching TRBD2 (6 bases). The germline gives CDR1 SGHDT, CDR2 YYEEEE. The CDR3 totals 19 residues. Trimming pared 3 bases from V and 7 bases from J, leaving 31 bases between. The CDR3 DNA reads as TGTGCCAGCAGCTGGACCCCTTTGGGGGGAGGCTGGGGGTTTGGGACCCAGTACTTC. It yields the protein CASSWTPLGGGWGFGTQYF. Full variable domain (rest looked up from reference TRBV5-6 and TRBJ2-5): DAGVTQSPTHLIKTRGQQVTLRCSPKSGHDTVSWYQQALGQGPQFIFQYYEEEERQRGNFPDRFSGHQFPNYSSELNVNALLLGDSALYLCASSWTPLGGGWGFGTQYFGPGTRLLVL.

V is TRBV9 and J is TRBJ1-2, with 9 bases identical to TRBD1. The CDR3 loop spans 14 amino acids. The V gene's germline CDR1 is SGDLS and CDR2 YYNGEE. V lost 2 bases and J lost 7; bases outside the gene matches: 6. DNA for the CDR3: TGTGCCAGCAGCGTCTCGACAGGGGGACGTGGCTACACCTTC. Its translation: CASSVSTGGRGYTF.

In this sample, this clone turned up a few times. This rearrangement joins TRBV4-3 to TRBJ2-1; D is unclear. Trimming removed 1 base at V and 9 bases at J, with 13 bases between. Germline lookup yields CDR1 LGHNA and CDR2 YSLEER. CDR3 length equals 14 residues. The CDR3 DNA reads TGCGCCAGCAGCCAAGTTCGGGTTTCGGGTGAGCAGTTCTTC. Translation gives CASSQVRVSGEQFF.

J is TRBJ2-7 and V is TRBV5-5; TRBD2 agrees at 15 bases. This CDR3 has 15 residues. CDR1 is SGHKS, CDR2 YYEKEE, per germline (reference sequence). The V and J ends lost 5 bases and 4 bases, in that order; junction bases with no gene match: 4. DNA of the CDR3: TGTGCCAGCAGACCTGGGACTAGCGGGAGGTACGAGCAGTACTTC. Translation: CASRPGTSGRYEQYF.

The chain has TRBV7-9 and TRBJ1-1; D might be TRBD1 (6 bases). CDR3 size: 15 residues. Germline V CDR1 and CDR2: SEHNR, FQNEAQ (reference sequence). The V gene lost 0 bases and the J gene lost 10 bases, with 18 bases spanning the gap. The CDR3 reads CASSLARGAPSPAFF. Here the CDR3 DNA reads TGTGCCAGCAGCTTAGCGCGGGGGGCACCATCCCCAGCTTTCTTT.

The rearrangement joins TRBV13 to TRBJ1-1, with D unresolved. The V end was cut by 3 bases, the J end by 7 bases, with 6 bases between. The germline CDR1 and CDR2 sequences are PRHDT and FYEKMQ (reference sequence). The CDR3 extends over 11 amino acids. This CDR3 reads CASSLSFEAFF. The CDR3 DNA sequence: TGTGCCAGCAGCTTGTCTTTTGAAGCTTTCTTT.

This clone was seen a single time. The chain is built from TRBV28 and TRBJ2-5; D might be TRBD1 (6 bases). The germline V gene encodes CDR1 MDHEN and CDR2 SYDVKM. The CDR3 totals 13 residues. Trimming cost V 11 bases and J 5 bases, with 18 bases left between them. CDR3 amino acids: CAWGPGQMETQYF. The CDR3, as DNA: TGTGCCTGGGGGCCAGGCCAGATGGAGACCCAGTACTTC. Full variable domain (remainder filled in from reference TRBV28 and TRBJ2-5): DVKVTQSSRYLVKRTGEKVFLECVQDMDHENMFWYRQDPGLGLRLIYFSYDVKMKEKGDIPEGYSVSREKKERFSLILESASTNQTSMYLCAWGPGQMETQYFGPGTRLLVL.

This clone appeared a few times. The J gene is TRBJ2-2, the V gene TRBV5-1; 9 nucleotides align to TRBD2. V lost 5 bases to trimming and J lost 0 bases; unmatched junction nucleotides: 8. The CDR3 is 17 amino acids. Germline loops: CDR1 SGHRS, CDR2 YFSETQ. The CDR3 protein is CASSHSGGIANTGELFF. The CDR3 DNA reads as TGCGCCAGCAGTCATAGCGGGGGCATCGCGAACACCGGGGAGCTGTTTTTT.

This clone was detected a few times. The chain employs TRBV5-6 and TRBJ2-5; 12 bases map to TRBD2. CDR1 SGHDT and CDR2 YYEEEE come from the germline V gene. The V gene end was trimmed by 0 bases and the J gene end by 5 bases; junction bases not matched to a gene: 5. This CDR3 has 16 residues. The CDR3, as DNA: TGTGCCAGCAGCTTGGGTGGACTAGCGGGGATGGAGACCCAGTACTTC. Its translation is CASSLGGLAGMETQYF.

The chain carries TRBV28 and TRBJ2-7; D is uncertain. CDR1 and CDR2 from the germline V gene are MDHEN and SYDVKM. This CDR3 comprises 12 residues. With 5 bases removed from V and 5 bases from J, the gap between germline ends came to 10 bases. The CDR3, as DNA: TGTGCCAGCAGTCCCCGCCGCGACGAGCAGTACTTC. It codes for CASSPRRDEQYF.

The chain combines TRBV6-1 with TRBJ2-3; TRBD2 might be the D (5 bases). Germline-derived CDR1 and CDR2 are MNHNS and SASEGT. CDR3 length: 13 residues. The ends were cut back, 7 bases at V and 3 bases at J, with 11 bases in the middle. Written as DNA, the CDR3 is TGTGCCAGCATTAGCCCGGGGACAGATACGCAGTATTTT. Residues: CASISPGTDTQYF.

The rearrangement uses TRBV25-1 and TRBJ1-2, with D hard to call. V was trimmed by 5 bases and J by 7 bases, leaving 17 bases between them. CDR3 length: 14 amino acids. Germline assignment: CDR1 MGHDK and CDR2 SYGVNS. CDR3: CASSPPGLLFGYTF. CDR3 coding DNA: TGTGCCAGCAGTCCCCCCGGGTTGCTCTTTGGCTACACCTTC.

The chain employs TRBV27 and TRBJ2-1; D perhaps matches TRBD1 (5 bases). The CDR3 consists of 15 residues. V gave up 0 bases and J gave up 4 bases, with 10 bases separating them. Germline V gene data show CDR1 as MNHEY and CDR2 as SMNVEV (reference sequence). The CDR3: CASSLSVGAYNEQFF. CDR3 bases: TGTGCCAGCAGTTTATCCGTAGGGGCTTACAATGAGCAGTTCTTC.

The chain uses TRBV29-1 and TRBJ1-2; D is perhaps TRBD1 (6 bases). The CDR3 length is 13 residues. V lost 3 bases and J lost 4, with 12 bases in between. From germline, CDR1 is SQVTM and CDR2 ANQGSEA. CDR3 protein: CSVDWGLGYGYTF. The DNA of the CDR3 is TGCAGCGTTGACTGGGGGCTCGGCTATGGCTACACCTTC.

This clone came up a few times. Other DNA variants within this sample encode the same CDR3. The rearrangement joins TRBV7-2 to TRBJ2-7, with D tentatively TRBD1 (5 bases). The germline CDR1 and CDR2 sequences are SGHTA and FQGNSA. The CDR3 extends over 13 amino acids. Trimming shortened V by 1 base and J by 3 bases, and 7 bases separated the two germline ends. CDR3 DNA sequence: TGTGCCAGCAGCTTAGGTAGGGGCTACGAGCAGTACTTC. It yields the protein CASSLGRGYEQYF.

Worth noting for this clone: Other DNA sequences in the same sample also yield this CDR3. The V call is TRBV18, the J call TRBJ1-4; D is unresolved. V shed 3 bases and J shed 5 bases, with 7 bases lying between them. The germline CDR1 and CDR2 sequences are KGHSH and LQKENI. The length of the CDR3 is 13 residues. The CDR3 DNA reads TGTGCCAGCTCACCGGGCGGGAATGAAAAACTGTTTTTT. Its translation: CASSPGGNEKLFF.

This clone was recorded once. The chain uses TRBV15 and TRBJ2-7; D not resolved. Trimming stripped 0 bases from V and 1 base from J, with 7 bases between. The CDR3 extends over 14 amino acids. Germline V CDR1 and CDR2: LNHNV, YYDKDF (reference sequence). CDR3 sequence reads: CATSRDLLSYEQYF. The CDR3 DNA follows: TGTGCCACCAGCAGAGATCTACTTTCCTACGAGCAGTACTTC.

The chain is built from TRBV2 and TRBJ2-3; 9 bases map to TRBD1. Germline CDR1 and CDR2: SNHLY and FYNNEI. V lost 5 bases and J lost 0; bases outside the gene matches: 3. CDR3 length equals 15 residues. The CDR3 protein is CASSWTGVSTDTQYF. CDR3 DNA sequence: TGTGCCAGCAGTTGGACAGGGGTGAGCACAGATACGCAGTATTTT. Supplemented by reference TRBV2 and TRBJ2-3, the full variable domain reads EPEVTQTPSHQVTQMGQEVILRCVPISNHLYFYWYRQILGQKVEFLVSFYNNEISEKSEIFDDQFSVERPDGSNFTLKIRSTKLEDSAMYFCASSWTGVSTDTQYFGPGTRLTVL.

The chain combines TRBV9 with TRBJ1-6; tentative D call: TRBD1 (5 bases). CDR3 size: 15 residues. Trimming took 4 bases from V and 5 from J, leaving 13 bases between them. CDR1 is SGDLS, CDR2 YYNGEE, per germline. The CDR3 here is CASSTREVNNSPLHF. CDR3 sequence (DNA): TGTGCCAGCAGCACCAGGGAGGTCAATAATTCACCCCTCCACTTT.

This clone was counted between two and nine times. The genes are TRBV6-5 and TRBJ2-7; D may be TRBD2 (6 bases). Per the germline V gene, CDR1 is MNHEY and CDR2 is SVGAGI. Trimming shortened V by 0 bases and J by 4 bases, and 13 bases separated the two germline ends. The CDR3 extends over 15 amino acids. The chain's CDR3 is CASSYSASENYEQYF. The CDR3 DNA follows: TGTGCCAGCAGTTACTCGGCTAGCGAAAATTACGAGCAGTACTTC.

This clone was counted only a few times. CDR3 DNA: TGTGCCAGCAGCTTGGCGGGGGGCTGGGATCAGCCCCAGCATTTT. Protein: CASSLAGGWDQPQHF. J is TRBJ1-5 and V is TRBV5-8, with a possible D match to TRBD1 (6 bases). Trimming took off 0 bases at V and 5 bases at J, with 12 bases between the two ends. The CDR3 is 15 amino acids. Germline V gene sequence: CDR1 SGHTS, CDR2 YDEGEE.

The chain links TRBV30 to TRBJ2-3; 8 nucleotides agree with TRBD1. The CDR3 consists of 15 residues. The V segment lost 4 bases and the J segment 2 bases; nucleotides outside the gene matches: 8. From germline, CDR1 is GTSNPN and CDR2 SVGIG (reference sequence). CDR3 DNA sequence: TGTGCCTGGAATACGGACAGGGTGTACACAGATACGCAGTATTTT. Protein: CAWNTDRVYTDTQYF.

This chain uses TRBV7-2 with TRBJ2-7, with D possibly matching TRBD2 (5 bases). Per the germline V gene, CDR1 is SGHTA and CDR2 is FQGNSA. This CDR3 is 14 amino acids long. Between the trimmed V and J ends, which lost 1 base and 0 bases, there was a span of 7 bases. CDR3 nucleotide sequence: TGTGCCAGCAGCTTAGTAGCGAGCTCCTACGAGCAGTACTTC. This sequence encodes CASSLVASSYEQYF.

The chain carries TRBV4-2 and TRBJ1-6; D perhaps matches TRBD1 (5 bases). CDR1 is LGHNA and CDR2 is YNFKEQ in the germline V gene. The V gene lost 4 bases and the J gene lost 5 bases, with 12 bases spanning the gap. The CDR3 covers 15 residues. DNA of the CDR3: TGTGCCAGCAGCCCTCAGGAACAGGATAATTCACCCCTCCACTTT. Protein: CASSPQEQDNSPLHF.

With respect to this clone: The junction shows a germline mismatch at one end, possibly a read error. The V call is TRBV7-9, the J call TRBJ2-7; the match to TRBD1 covers 8 bases. CDR1 and CDR2 (germline): SEHNR, FQNEAQ (reference sequence). CDR3 length equals 14 residues. The CDR3 sequence: CSSSLVGQEYEQYF. CDR3 nucleotide sequence: TGTTCCAGCAGCTTAGTGGGACAGGAATACGAGCAGTACTTC. Combining the CDR3 with reference TRBV7-9 and TRBJ2-7 gives the whole variable domain DTGVSQNPRHKITKRGQNVTFRCDPISEHNRLYWYRQTLGQGPEFLTYFQNEAQLEKSRLLSDRFSAERPKGSFSTLEIQRTEQGDSAMYLCSSSLVGQEYEQYFGPGTRLTVT.

A note on this clone: Within the sample, other DNA sequences also encode this same CDR3. The chain links TRBV29-1 to TRBJ2-7; 7 nucleotides line up with TRBD2. Germline V gene sequence: CDR1 SQVTM, CDR2 ANQGSEA. The CDR3 sequence is 11 residues long. V shed 4 bases and J 4 bases; nucleotides not matched to a gene: 1. The CDR3 is CSVGGGYEQYF. The CDR3 DNA sequence: TGCAGCGTTGGGGGAGGGTACGAGCAGTACTTC.

The chain joins TRBV28 to TRBJ1-5; D perhaps matches TRBD1 (5 bases). Trimming stripped 1 base from V and 4 bases from J, with 14 bases between. CDR1 is MDHEN, CDR2 SYDVKM, per germline. CDR3 length equals 16 residues. The CDR3 region has the DNA TGTGCCAGCAGTTTATCCGGGCGACAGCTAAATCAGCCCCAGCATTTT. Amino acids: CASSLSGRQLNQPQHF.

This chain links TRBV28 with TRBJ2-7, with 12 bases that match TRBD2. V dropped 4 bases and J dropped 0; count of bases not matched to a gene: 10. Germline CDR1 and CDR2: MDHEN and SYDVKM. The CDR3 spans 18 residues. The CDR3 sequence is CASSSHSGLAGLSYEQYF. As DNA, the CDR3 is TGTGCCAGCAGTTCTCACTCGGGACTAGCGGGTCTCTCCTACGAGCAGTACTTC.

CDR3: CASAPGGGKGSQHF. The CDR3 DNA reads TGTGCCAGCGCTCCCGGGGGAGGGAAGGGGTCCCAGCATTTT. The chain combines TRBV19 with TRBJ1-5, with D maybe TRBD1 (5 bases). Germline V gene data show CDR1 as LNHDA and CDR2 as SQIVND (reference sequence). Trimming took off 9 bases at V and 11 bases at J, with 23 bases between the two ends. The CDR3 sequence is 14 residues long.

This sequence joins TRBV27 and TRBJ1-1; 7 positions match TRBD1. The CDR3 loop spans 16 amino acids. Germline loops: CDR1 MNHEY, CDR2 SMNVEV (reference sequence). The V segment lost 1 base and the J segment 1 base; nucleotides outside the gene matches: 6. The chain's CDR3 is CASSLLTGSGNTEAFF. The DNA for the CDR3 is TGTGCCAGCAGTTTATTGACAGGGTCGGGGAACACTGAAGCTTTCTTT.

J is TRBJ2-3 and V is TRBV4-2; TRBD2 aligns across 7 bases. V was clipped by 2 bases and J by 2 bases; unmatched bases: 7. Germline V CDR1 and CDR2: LGHNA, YNFKEQ. This CDR3 has 16 residues. The CDR3 region is CASSQIAGVPTDTQYF. The CDR3, as DNA: TGTGCCAGCAGCCAAATTGCGGGGGTCCCCACAGATACGCAGTATTTT.